These 27 T cell receptor beta chains were sequenced from one sample in a study of blood T cell repertoires in COVID-19. Sequenced by immunoSEQ multiplex PCR; TCRdb stores in-frame clones only, minus some. The sample includes tens of thousands of clones, roughly 90% of them seen just once. Specimen: peripheral blood. Every receptor here comes from a man aged 50-59 years with COVID-19, enrolled during active disease.

The chain combines TRBV2 with TRBJ1-1; no firm D call. Germline V gene sequence: CDR1 SNHLY, CDR2 FYNNEI. This CDR3 has 12 residues. Trimming pared 3 bases from V and 3 bases from J, leaving 5 bases between. The CDR3 region has the DNA TGTGCCAGCAGTGATACAGACACTGAAGCTTTCTTT. It translates to CASSDTDTEAFF.

The chain recombines TRBV15 with TRBJ2-1; D unclear. The CDR3 loop spans 15 amino acids. Germline loops: CDR1 LNHNV, CDR2 YYDKDF (reference sequence). With 0 bases removed from V and 2 bases from J, the gap between germline ends came to 8 bases. The CDR3 bases are TGTGCCACCAGCAGAGATGAGGCAGCCTACAATGAGCAGTTCTTC. It encodes CATSRDEAAYNEQFF.

The chain carries TRBV11-2 and TRBJ1-6; 7 nucleotides match TRBD1. The germline V gene has CDR1 SGHAT and CDR2 FQNNGV. With 3 bases clipped from V and 14 bases from J, the junction kept 1 base outside the gene matches. CDR3 length: 11 residues. Here the CDR3 DNA reads TGTGCCAGCAGCTTCAGGGGGGCCCTCCACTTT. Translation: CASSFRGALHF. Full variable domain (remainder filled in from reference TRBV11-2 and TRBJ1-6): EAGVAQSPRYKIIEKRQSVAFWCNPISGHATLYWYQQILGQGPKLLIQFQNNGVVDDSQLPKDRFSAERLKGVDSTLKIQPAKLEDSAVYLCASSFRGALHFGNGTRLTVT.

The V call is TRBV6-5, the J call TRBJ1-3; D may be TRBD1 (5 bases). This CDR3 has 16 residues. Germline CDR1 is MNHEY and CDR2 is SVGAGI. Trimming shortened V by 2 bases and J by 1 base, and 12 bases separated the two germline ends. CDR3 DNA sequence: TGTGCCAGCAGTTACGATCAGGGTCTGTCTGGAAACACCATATATTTT. It encodes CASSYDQGLSGNTIYF.

V usage is TRBV7-6 and J usage is TRBJ2-2; D gene ambiguous. The CDR3 covers 14 residues. Trimming stripped 5 bases from V and 2 bases from J, with 9 bases between. The V gene's germline CDR1 is SGHVS and CDR2 FNYEAQ. The CDR3 region is CASSLKPNTGELFF. CDR3 in DNA: TGTGCCAGCAGCCTAAAACCTAACACCGGGGAGCTGTTTTTT.

The V call is TRBV7-2, the J call TRBJ1-2; D is unclear. There are 15 residues in the CDR3. Germline V gene lookup returns CDR1 SGHTA and CDR2 FQGNSA. V lost 1 base and J lost 7, with 16 bases in between. The CDR3 sequence: CASSLVAKSFSGYTF. In DNA, the CDR3 is TGTGCCAGCAGCTTAGTTGCGAAATCCTTCTCTGGCTACACCTTC.

CDR3 DNA: TGTGCCAGTAGTATGAGGGGGCCCCAAGAGACCCAGTACTTC. Translation gives CASSMRGPQETQYF. The rearrangement links TRBV19 to TRBJ2-5; the match to TRBD1 covers 7 bases. This CDR3 has 14 amino acids. CDR1 is LNHDA and CDR2 is SQIVND in the germline V gene (reference sequence). V was clipped by 3 bases and J by 1 base; unmatched bases: 2.

The chain recombines TRBV7-9 with TRBJ1-6; 7 positions match TRBD1. The germline V gene has CDR1 SEHNR and CDR2 FQNEAQ (reference sequence). After removal of 3 bases from V and 7 bases from J, the junction contained 3 bases not matched to a gene. There are 14 residues in the CDR3. The CDR3 protein is CASSLGTANSPLHF. The CDR3 nucleotides are TGTGCCAGCAGCTTGGGGACAGCAAATTCACCCCTCCACTTT.

The genes are TRBV27 and TRBJ1-1, with D perhaps TRBD1 (6 bases). The CDR3 loop spans 13 amino acids. The V gene lost 6 bases and the J gene lost 0 bases, with 8 bases spanning the gap. Per the germline V gene, CDR1 is MNHEY and CDR2 is SMNVEV (reference sequence). CDR3 protein: CASRQGLNTEAFF. CDR3 nucleotide sequence: TGTGCCAGCAGACAGGGTTTGAACACTGAAGCTTTCTTT.

The count of this clone is one. This rearrangement joins TRBV7-2 to TRBJ2-4; the D gene is possibly TRBD2 (5 bases). Trimming cost V 5 bases and J 3 bases, with 17 bases left between them. CDR3 size: 16 residues. From germline, CDR1 is SGHTA and CDR2 FQGNSA. CDR3 in DNA: TGTGCCAGCAGCACCCTGCCACTAGTGGGCAAAAACATTCAGTACTTC. This codes for CASSTLPLVGKNIQYF. The full variable domain, in which reference TRBV7-2 and TRBJ2-4 provide the parts outside the CDR3, is GAGVSQSPSNKVTEKGKDVELRCDPISGHTALYWYRQSLGQGLEFLIYFQGNSAPDKSGLPSDRFSAERTGGSVSTLTIQRTQQEDSAVYLCASSTLPLVGKNIQYFGAGTRLSVL.

This chain connects TRBV11-1 to TRBJ2-2, with D perhaps TRBD2 (5 bases). CDR1 SGHAT and CDR2 FQDESV come from the germline V gene (reference sequence). V lost 3 bases and J 1 base, leaving 12 bases between the germline ends. The CDR3 is made up of 16 amino acids. CDR3 sequence reads: CASSFSDFGNTGELFF. In DNA, the CDR3 is TGTGCCAGCAGCTTTTCGGACTTTGGGAACACCGGGGAGCTGTTTTTT.

The chain has TRBV3-1 (or the pseudogene TRBV3-2) and TRBJ2-2; 7 bases are a match to TRBD1. With 8 bases clipped from V and 0 bases from J, the junction kept 15 bases outside the gene matches. CDR3 size: 18 residues. Germline CDR1 LGHDT, CDR2 YNNKEL (reference sequence). CDR3 DNA: TGTGCCAGCTTCCCAACGGGTTTCGGACAGGCGAACACCGGGGAGCTGTTTTTT. Amino acid sequence: CASFPTGFGQANTGELFF.

This clone was recorded a few times. This rearrangement joins TRBV2 to TRBJ1-3; D not resolved. The CDR3 is 14 amino acids. Germline CDR1 SNHLY, CDR2 FYNNEI. V lost 6 bases, J lost 5 bases, and 14 bases lay in between. CDR3 loop: CASRTTGSRNTIYF. CDR3 DNA sequence: TGTGCCAGCAGAACGACGGGATCCAGAAACACCATATATTTT. Complete variable domain (other parts from reference TRBV2 and TRBJ1-3): EPEVTQTPSHQVTQMGQEVILRCVPISNHLYFYWYRQILGQKVEFLVSFYNNEISEKSEIFDDQFSVERPDGSNFTLKIRSTKLEDSAMYFCASRTTGSRNTIYFGEGSWLTVV.

The genes are TRBV28 and TRBJ1-5; tentatively, D is TRBD1 (6 bases). The CDR3 is 16 amino acids. Germline V gene lookup returns CDR1 MDHEN and CDR2 SYDVKM. V lost 2 bases to trimming and J lost 4 bases, with 15 bases between them. The CDR3: CASSLKQGPSNQPQHF. The CDR3 bases are TGTGCCAGCAGTTTAAAGCAGGGGCCGTCTAATCAGCCCCAGCATTTT.

The chain has TRBV30 and TRBJ1-1; D gene uncertain. With 4 bases removed from V and 7 bases from J, the gap between germline ends came to 16 bases. The V gene's germline CDR1 is GTSNPN and CDR2 SVGIG (reference sequence). The CDR3 has 13 residues. The CDR3 spells CAWTYPDWIEAFF. CDR3 bases: TGTGCCTGGACTTACCCGGACTGGATTGAAGCTTTCTTT.

This clone was counted once. The chain recombines TRBV30 with TRBJ1-6; D call uncertain. With 0 bases removed from V and 9 bases from J, the gap between germline ends came to 12 bases. Germline V lookup: CDR1 GTSNPN, CDR2 SVGIG (reference sequence). The CDR3 extends over 14 amino acids. The CDR3, as DNA: TGTGCCTGGAGTGTCGCGGGCTTCGGTTCACCCCTCCACTTT. Protein: CAWSVAGFGSPLHF.

The rearrangement joins TRBV29-1 to TRBJ1-2; unclear D gene. The CDR3 totals 12 residues. Germline assignment: CDR1 SQVTM and CDR2 ANQGSEA. V was clipped by 7 bases and J by 8 bases, with 17 bases between them. The CDR3 DNA sequence: TGCAGCGCAGCGAGCCTGAAACAAGGCTACACCTTC. It encodes CSAASLKQGYTF.

About this clone itself: The same CDR3 arises from other DNA sequences in this sample as well. V gene TRBV7-2 combines with J gene TRBJ1-5; 8 nucleotides line up with TRBD1. V shed 4 bases and J 2 bases; nucleotides not matched to a gene: 1. This CDR3 contains 14 residues. Germline V CDR1 and CDR2: SGHTA, FQGNSA. The chain's CDR3 is CASSSTGGNQPQHF. The CDR3 DNA follows: TGTGCCAGCAGCTCGACAGGGGGCAATCAGCCCCAGCATTTT.

V gene TRBV24-1 combines with J gene TRBJ2-1, with TRBD2 matching 7 bases. Looked up from germline, CDR1 is KGHDR and CDR2 is SFDVKD. V dropped 8 bases and J dropped 4; count of bases not matched to a gene: 10. There are 15 residues in the CDR3. The CDR3 is CATKGKRGSYNEQFF. CDR3 nucleotides: TGTGCCACCAAGGGAAAGCGGGGTTCATACAATGAGCAGTTCTTC.

The V gene is TRBV5-6, the J gene TRBJ2-7; the match to TRBD1 covers 7 bases. V shed 4 bases and J 0 bases; nucleotides not matched to a gene: 4. From germline, CDR1 is SGHDT and CDR2 YYEEEE. CDR3 length: 14 residues. The CDR3: CASSHAGGSYEQYF. Here the CDR3 DNA reads TGTGCCAGCAGCCACGCAGGGGGCTCCTACGAGCAGTACTTC.

The chain has TRBV4-1 and TRBJ1-3, with TRBD1 matching 8 bases. Germline assignment: CDR1 MGHRA and CDR2 YSYEKL. The CDR3 has 17 amino acids. The junction had 4 bases not matched to a gene; V was cut back by 0 bases and J by 0 bases. The CDR3 protein is CASSQDVQGASGNTIYF. The CDR3 nucleotides read TGCGCCAGCAGCCAAGATGTGCAGGGGGCCTCTGGAAACACCATATATTTT.

The genes are TRBV7-2 and TRBJ2-1; perhaps TRBD2 as D (6 bases). Germline lookup yields CDR1 SGHTA and CDR2 FQGNSA. The V end was cut by 0 bases, the J end by 0 bases, with 15 bases between. The CDR3 totals 18 residues. CDR3 in DNA: TGTGCCAGCAGCTTAGCGTGGGTGGCGGGGACCTCCTACAATGAGCAGTTCTTC. Translation: CASSLAWVAGTSYNEQFF.

The chain couples TRBV23-1 to TRBJ1-1; 7 bases align to TRBD1. TRBV23-1 is flagged as an ORF with uncertain function. This CDR3 has 20 residues. V gave up 6 bases and J gave up 0 bases; unmatched junction bases: 22. The CDR3 spells CASRKSLQVRDRPLNTEAFF. In DNA, the CDR3 is TGCGCCAGCAGGAAGTCCCTACAAGTGAGGGACAGACCTCTGAACACTGAAGCTTTCTTT.

The V gene is TRBV11-1, the J gene TRBJ2-5; TRBD1 matches 8 bases. The CDR3 runs to 15 residues. The germline gives CDR1 SGHAT, CDR2 FQDESV (reference sequence). V shed 0 bases, J shed 3 bases, and the junction held 3 bases outside the gene matches. Here the CDR3 DNA reads TGTGCCAGCAGCTTAGCGGGGGACAGGAAAGAGACCCAGTACTTC. It is translated as CASSLAGDRKETQYF.

This clone was seen once. The genes are TRBV19 and TRBJ1-2; D possibly corresponds to TRBD1 (6 bases). Trimming shortened V by 5 bases and J by 12 bases, and 31 bases separated the two germline ends. The germline gives CDR1 LNHDA, CDR2 SQIVND (reference sequence). The CDR3 is made up of 17 amino acids. The CDR3 coding sequence is TGTGCCAGTAGTCGAAGTCCTGGGACAACTGCGCCTATGGCTAACACCTTC. Translation gives CASSRSPGTTAPMANTF.

The J gene is TRBJ2-1, the V gene TRBV5-6, with TRBD1 matching 8 bases. This CDR3 is 14 amino acids long. Germline-derived CDR1 and CDR2 are SGHDT and YYEEEE. V lost 1 base to trimming and J lost 8 bases; unmatched junction nucleotides: 5. The CDR3 is CASSLRQGSYEQFF. CDR3 nucleotide sequence: TGTGCCAGCAGCTTGAGACAGGGGAGCTATGAGCAGTTCTTC.

The chain combines TRBV6-6 with TRBJ1-2; 7 positions match TRBD1. This CDR3 region has 16 residues. Germline CDR1 reads MNHNY; CDR2 reads SVGAGI (reference sequence). The junction had 6 bases not matched to a gene; V was cut back by 1 base and J by 1 base. CDR3 sequence (DNA): TGTGCCAGCAGTTACTACCGGGACAGTATTAACTATGGCTACACCTTC. Protein product: CASSYYRDSINYGYTF.